The next 3 T cell receptor beta chains were all read from a single sample in a study of T cell responses to AZD1222 COVID-19 vaccine. Here immunoSEQ multiplex PCR was the method, and the copy in TCRdb shows in-frame clones only, minus some. The profile covers 140,000 or so clones, with approximately 90% appearing a single time and less than 2% taken by the ten largest. Here the sequenced sample was peripheral blood, taken 28 days after the second AZD1222 dose. These TCRs come from an adult who received the AZD1222 COVID-19 vaccine.

The rearrangement uses TRBV9 and TRBJ1-6; 10 bases agree with TRBD1. CDR3 size: 16 residues. Per germline, CDR1 SGDLS and CDR2 YYNGEE. Trimming at V came to 4 bases and at J to 8 bases, leaving 9 bases not matched to a gene. The CDR3 sequence is CASSIRPGQGYSPLHF. The DNA for the CDR3 is TGTGCCAGCAGCATCCGACCGGGACAGGGGTATTCACCCCTCCACTTT.

The chain employs TRBV11-2 and TRBJ2-7; D gene uncertain. In germline, CDR1 is SGHAT, CDR2 FQNNGV. CDR3 length equals 12 residues. V was pared by 3 bases and J by 5 bases, with 8 bases between. The CDR3 is CASSLVLDEQYF. The CDR3 DNA follows: TGTGCCAGCAGCTTGGTTTTGGACGAGCAGTACTTC.

Only a few counts were recorded for this clone. The chain couples TRBV19 to TRBJ1-6; 7 bases are a match to TRBD1. V shed 5 bases, J shed 8 bases, and the junction held 15 bases outside the gene matches. Germline CDR1 LNHDA, CDR2 SQIVND (reference sequence). The CDR3 contains 17 residues. The CDR3 nucleotides read TGTGCCAGTAGTCCCCAAGGGCTGGACAGGACCGATTCACCCCTCCACTTT. It yields the protein CASSPQGLDRTDSPLHF.